This is a list of T cell receptor beta chains from one sample in a study of blood T cell repertoires in COVID-19. Sequencing used immunoSEQ multiplex PCR; TCRdb keeps in-frame clones, though not all of them. The sample lists 400,000 to 500,000 clones; over 75% were seen once. The specimen was PBMCs or T cells enriched from blood (not recorded which). These receptors all come from a middle-aged woman who had recovered from COVID-19. The CDR3 runs from the conserved cysteine through the conserved F or W. D genes are given only for firm matches. Clone size appears in some rows only: once, few, many, or a class for an expanded clone.

TGTGCCAGCAGCCAGCCGCTGACAGGGCGAGAGACCCAGTACTTC,CASSQPLTGRETQYF,TRBV3-1/TRBV3-2,TRBJ2-5,TRBD1,NA
TGTGCCAGTAGTATGAAAACTTTGAACACTGAAGCTTTCTTT,CASSMKTLNTEAFF,TRBV19,TRBJ1-1,NA,NA
TGCGCCAGCAGCCAAGATATCGGGTCTTTGCAGCGGGAGGTCGTATCCTACAATGAGCAGTTCTTC,CASSQDIGSLQREVVSYNEQFF,TRBV4-1,TRBJ2-1,TRBD2,NA
TGCGCCAGCAGTCCGAAGACAGGGTACGAGCAGTACTTC,CASSPKTGYEQYF,TRBV5-1,TRBJ2-7,TRBD1,NA
TGTGCCAGCGACCCTAGCGGCACTGAGCAGTTCTTC,CASDPSGTEQFF,TRBV2,TRBJ2-1,TRBD2,NA
TGTGCCAGTAATGGGCGTTACAATGAGCAGTTCTTC,CASNGRYNEQFF,TRBV19,TRBJ2-1,NA,once
TGCGCCAGCAGTGACCCCTTGGGAGCCCCCTACAATGAGCAGTTCTTC,CASSDPLGAPYNEQFF,TRBV10-1,TRBJ2-1,NA,few
TGTGCCAGCAGCCAATCGTTCAGCGGGGCCTCCTACGAGCAGTACTTC,CASSQSFSGASYEQYF,TRBV16,TRBJ2-7,TRBD2,NA
TGTGCCAGCAGAAGGTCAGGGGCAACTAATGAAAAACTGTTTTTT,CASRRSGATNEKLFF,TRBV6-5,TRBJ1-4,NA,NA
TGTGCCAGCAGCCAAGAGGGACAGGAGATGAACACTGAAGCTTTCTTT,CASSQEGQEMNTEAFF,TRBV14,TRBJ1-1,TRBD1,NA
TGTGCCAGCAGTTACGGGGGGGGAGAAGGCACTGAAGCTTTCTTT,CASSYGGGEGTEAFF,TRBV6-5,TRBJ1-1,NA,NA
TGTGCCAGCAGTACCTCGGTGAGGTCCACTAATGAAAAACTGTTTTTT,CASSTSVRSTNEKLFF,TRBV25-1,TRBJ1-4,NA,NA
TGCGCCAGCAGCTTGGATGTAGCGGGAGGTTTCGGGGAGACCCAGTACTTC,CASSLDVAGGFGETQYF,TRBV5-1,TRBJ2-5,TRBD2,once